One T cell receptor beta chain is described in this entry. Its cognate antigen is unknown. The PCR made use of 60 Vbeta and 13 Jbeta primers. Using immunoSEQ multiplex PCR, the repertoire was profiled, and TCRdb retains in-frame clones only, with some absent. The sample comprises roughly 120,000 clones, around 80% of which are singletons, and approximately 1% rests with the top ten. These data originate in a study of cytomegalovirus exposure and HLA in healthy donors. Study-level points and caveats: Among the CMV-associated chains, three were confirmed in vitro as specific for CMV antigens.

V lost 4 bases to trimming and J lost 5 bases; unmatched junction nucleotides: 10. This CDR3 contains 15 residues. Germline CDR1 reads SGDLS; CDR2 reads YYNGEE. The chain joins TRBV9 to TRBJ2-5, with TRBD1 matching 8 bases. This clonotype was sampled from a human donor in good health. Sequenced input: PBMCs. CDR3 nucleotides: TGTGCCAGCAGCTCCGGACAGGGAGTCAGGGAGACCCAGTACTTC. Encoded protein: CASSSGQGVRETQYF.